What follows are 15 T cell receptor beta chains derived from one specimen sequenced in a study of breast tumors, draining lymph nodes, adjacent tissues (dated by TCRdb to 2016 to 2018). Lymph node samples were obtained from the axillary draining lymph nodes of breast cancer patients. The library was generated by multiplex PCR. These reads were obtained on an Illumina HiSeq 2000. The public reads were reprocessed in TCRdb via fastp at Q25 and MiXCR, keeping in-frame beta chains. Duplicate CDR3 protein sequences are folded into a single record with the most common DNA and genes. A total of fewer than 150,000 distinct CDR3 sequences appear in this sample, over 20% of them only once. The top ten hold 2% to 2.5% of the sample. Sequenced sample: axillary lymph node tissue. The receptors were gathered from a female donor with breast cancer. Some clones in this sample may be carry-over from other donors' samples.

On this clonotype: This may be a read error: a much more frequent sequence differs by one nucleotide. This chain uses TRBV6-5 with TRBJ1-2; 8 positions agree with TRBD1. The CDR3 has 14 amino acids. In germline, CDR1 is MNHEY, CDR2 SVGAGI. CDR3 DNA: TGTGCCGGCAGTTCGGACAGGGAGTTTGTCGGCTACACCTTC. Residues: CAGSSDREFVGYTF.

This clonotype was observed many times. One junction end does not reproduce the germline sequence, and a read error may be involved. CDR3 in DNA: TGTGCTAGCAGCTTAGAGACTGAATCCTACAATGAGCAGTTCTTC. Its translation is CASSLETESYNEQFF. The chain carries TRBV7-7 and TRBJ2-1; D is ambiguous. The CDR3 spans 15 residues. Germline V gene data show CDR1 as SSHAT and CDR2 as FNYEAQ (reference sequence). The full variable domain, its missing parts supplied by reference TRBV7-7 and TRBJ2-1, is GAGVSQSPRYKVTKRGQDVTLRCDPISSHATLYWYQQALGQGPEFLTYFNYEAQPDKSGLPSDRFSAERPEGSISTLTIQRTEQRDSAMYRCASSLETESYNEQFFGPGTRLTVL.

Ten or more counts support this clonotype. The chain joins TRBV5-8 to TRBJ2-7, with TRBD1 matching over 9 bases. The length of the CDR3 is 15 residues. Germline CDR1 SGHTS, CDR2 YDEGEE. J gave up 2 bases and V 4 bases, and 7 bases lay outside the gene matches. This CDR3 reads CASSRRDRETYEQYF. The CDR3 DNA reads as TGTGCCAGCAGCAGACGGGACAGGGAGACCTACGAGCAGTACTTC.

The rearrangement uses TRBV5-1 and TRBJ2-4, with TRBD1 matching 9 bases. The V and J ends lost 1 base and 0 bases, in that order; junction bases with no gene match: 17. The V gene's germline CDR1 is SGHRS and CDR2 YFSETQ. CDR3 length: 21 residues. The CDR3 loop is CASSLMGQGLHSGLAKNIQYF. CDR3 in DNA: TGCGCCAGCAGCTTGATGGGACAGGGTCTCCATAGTGGGCTAGCCAAAAACATTCAGTACTTC.

About this clonotype itself: A much larger clone is a single base away; this may be a read error. Because the CDR3 is missing its conserved closing phenylalanine or tryptophan, this is likely a read error. This chain joins TRBV18 and TRBJ2-7; D is possibly TRBD2 (6 bases). Germline V lookup: CDR1 KGHSH, CDR2 LQKENI. V lost 2 bases and J 4 bases, leaving 12 bases between the germline ends. There are 14 residues in the CDR3. Here the CDR3 DNA reads TGTGCCAGCTCACCAATCGGGGGATCATACGAGCAGTACTAC. It translates to CASSPIGGSYEQYY.

Many counts were recorded for this clonotype. This chain links TRBV7-6 with TRBJ2-5; TRBD1 aligns across 9 bases. Looked up from germline, CDR1 is SGHVS and CDR2 is FNYEAQ. The CDR3 spans 17 residues. Trimming took 10 bases from V and 5 from J; bases not matched to a gene: 20. The CDR3 nucleotides are TGTGCCATCGAAGAGGGATCCGGGACAGGGATTCTCGAGACCCAGTACTTC. This sequence encodes CAIEEGSGTGILETQYF.

Remarks on this clonotype: This may be a read error, as it is one base from a much larger clone. The chain is built from TRBV5-1 and TRBJ2-1; possibly TRBD1 or TRBD2 for D (5 bases each). Trimming took off 3 bases at V and 2 bases at J, with 18 bases between the two ends. Germline V lookup: CDR1 SGHRS, CDR2 YFSETQ. The CDR3 consists of 17 residues. The CDR3 reads CASSSGWGSSPYNEQFF. Written as DNA, the CDR3 is TGCGCCAGCAGCTCCGGCTGGGGGTCTTCTCCCTACAATGAGCAGTTCTTC. Combining the CDR3 with reference TRBV5-1 and TRBJ2-1 gives the whole variable domain KAGVTQTPRYLIKTRGQQVTLSCSPISGHRSVSWYQQTPGQGLQFLFEYFSETQRNKGNFPGRFSGRQFSNSRSEMNVSTLELGDSALYLCASSSGWGSSPYNEQFFGPGTRLTVL.

This clonotype was observed at least ten times. The rearrangement uses TRBV5-4 and TRBJ2-3; unclear D gene. The V gene's germline CDR1 is SGHNT and CDR2 YYREEE (reference sequence). V lost 2 bases to trimming and J lost 6 bases, with 13 bases between them. The CDR3 is 14 residues long. This CDR3 is CASSLSDQADTQYF. DNA of the CDR3: TGTGCCAGCAGCTTAAGCGACCAGGCCGATACGCAGTATTTT.

The chain joins TRBV28 to TRBJ1-4; D is unclear. The ends were cut back, 2 bases at V and 8 bases at J, with 12 bases in the middle. This CDR3 spans 14 amino acids. Germline V gene lookup returns CDR1 MDHEN and CDR2 SYDVKM. In DNA form, the CDR3 reads TGTGCCAGCAGTTTAATTAAGGGATGGGAAAAACTGTTTTTT. It translates to CASSLIKGWEKLFF.

This clonotype has ten or more counts. V is TRBV27 and J is TRBJ2-7; the D is unclear. The CDR3 is made up of 13 amino acids. The ends were cut back, 4 bases at V and 0 bases at J, with 7 bases in the middle. The germline gives CDR1 MNHEY, CDR2 SMNVEV (reference sequence). CDR3 residues: CASSSGNSYEQYF. CDR3 nucleotide sequence: TGTGCCAGCAGTTCTGGGAACTCCTACGAGCAGTACTTC.

In its sample, this clonotype was seen many times. V and J are TRBV4-1 and TRBJ2-1, with 10 bases matching TRBD2. Germline V lookup: CDR1 MGHRA, CDR2 YSYEKL. The CDR3 extends over 18 amino acids. V gave up 0 bases and J gave up 8 bases; unmatched junction bases: 13. The CDR3 nucleotides are TGCGCCAGCAGCCAAGAGATCGGTCTAGCGGGAGCGGTTGATGAGCAGTTCTTC. It specifies CASSQEIGLAGAVDEQFF.

Of note for this clonotype: This clone may be a read error of a much larger clone one base away. V is TRBV5-6 and J is TRBJ2-6; perhaps TRBD1 as D (5 bases). In germline, CDR1 is SGHDT, CDR2 YYEEEE. V was shortened by 2 bases and J by 3 bases, with 18 bases between the two germline ends. The CDR3 is made up of 18 amino acids. The CDR3 here is CASSFRAGSAVGANVLTF. DNA of the CDR3: TGTGCCAGCAGCTTCCGGGCAGGGTCTGCTGTTGGGGCCAACGTCCTGACTTTC.

In its sample, this clonotype was seen many times. The chain couples TRBV6-5 to TRBJ2-5; TRBD1 matches 9 bases. V trimming: 8 bases; J trimming: 2 bases; junction bases outside the gene matches: 0. The CDR3 runs 12 residues. CDR1 is MNHEY and CDR2 is SVGAGI in the germline V gene. The CDR3 sequence: CASGTGQETQYF. The CDR3 DNA follows: TGTGCCAGCGGGACAGGGCAAGAGACCCAGTACTTC.

Concerning this clonotype: It may be a read error: a sequence one base away is much more abundant. The chain is built from TRBV3-1 and TRBJ1-4, with no clear D. Trimming took off 5 bases at V and 6 bases at J, with 16 bases between the two ends. CDR3 length equals 15 residues. Per the germline V gene, CDR1 is LGHDT and CDR2 is YNNKEL (reference sequence). CDR3 in DNA: TGTGCCAGCAGCAAAAGCGCGGACTTCGATGAAAAACTGTTTTTT. It is translated as CASSKSADFDEKLFF.

There are many counts of this clonotype. The V gene is TRBV12-3 or TRBV12-4, the J gene TRBJ2-7, with D possibly TRBD1 on 5 matching bases. V shed 2 bases and J shed 7 bases, with 12 bases lying between them. The CDR3 has 13 amino acids. The CDR3 loop reads CASSLRPGSEQYF. CDR3 sequence (DNA): TGTGCCAGCAGTTTAAGGCCAGGGTCTGAGCAGTACTTC.